This T cell receptor (beta chain) was profiled in a study of CD8+CD57+ T cells in acquired aplastic anemia. Germline values: CDR1 SEHNR, CDR2 FQNEAQ (reference sequence). The V and J ends lost 11 bases and 17 bases, in that order; junction bases with no gene match: 22. The CDR3 length is 15 residues. Genomic DNA provided the template from which TCR beta VDJ and CDR3 profiles were obtained. TCRdb passed the reads through MiXCR, listing each CDR3 protein once. The sample consists of 400,000 to 450,000 distinct CDR3 sequences, about two thirds of them appearing once. V gene TRBV7-9 combines with J gene TRBJ1-6; 9 nucleotides line up with TRBD1. The sequenced sample was sorted CD4+, CD8+, or CD8+CD57+ T cells (not recorded which) from PBMCs. This sequence originates from a human donor in good health, serving as a control. The CDR3 loop reads CACQAHRGRGYPFHF. In nucleotides, the CDR3 is TGTGCCTGTCAGGCACACAGGGGGCGAGGCTACCCCTTCCACTTT. Looking up the rest from reference TRBV7-9 and TRBJ1-6 gives the full variable domain: DTGVSQNPRHKITKRGQNVTFRCDPISEHNRLYWYRQTLGQGPEFLTYFQNEAQLEKSRLLSDRFSAERPKGSFSTLEIQRTEQGDSAMYLCACQAHRGRGYPFHFGNGTRLTVT.